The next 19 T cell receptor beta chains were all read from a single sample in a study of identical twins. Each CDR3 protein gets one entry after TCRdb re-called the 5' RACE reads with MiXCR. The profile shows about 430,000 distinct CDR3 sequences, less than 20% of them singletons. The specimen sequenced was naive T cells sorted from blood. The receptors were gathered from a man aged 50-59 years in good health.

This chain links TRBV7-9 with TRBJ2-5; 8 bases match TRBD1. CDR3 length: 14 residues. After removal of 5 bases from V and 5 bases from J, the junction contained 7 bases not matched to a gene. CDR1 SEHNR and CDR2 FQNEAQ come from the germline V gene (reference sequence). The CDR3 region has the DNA TGTGCCAGCAGCCTGACAGGGGTTGTGGAGACCCAGTACTTC. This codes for CASSLTGVVETQYF. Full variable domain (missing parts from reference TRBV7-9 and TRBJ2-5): DTGVSQNPRHKITKRGQNVTFRCDPISEHNRLYWYRQTLGQGPEFLTYFQNEAQLEKSRLLSDRFSAERPKGSFSTLEIQRTEQGDSAMYLCASSLTGVVETQYFGPGTRLLVL.

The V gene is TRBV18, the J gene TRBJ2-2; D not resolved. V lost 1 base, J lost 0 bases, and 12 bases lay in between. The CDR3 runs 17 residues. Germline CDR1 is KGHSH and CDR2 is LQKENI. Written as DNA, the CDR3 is TGTGCCAGCTCACCACTCGGTTCCACTCCGAACACCGGGGAGCTGTTTTTT. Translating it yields CASSPLGSTPNTGELFF.

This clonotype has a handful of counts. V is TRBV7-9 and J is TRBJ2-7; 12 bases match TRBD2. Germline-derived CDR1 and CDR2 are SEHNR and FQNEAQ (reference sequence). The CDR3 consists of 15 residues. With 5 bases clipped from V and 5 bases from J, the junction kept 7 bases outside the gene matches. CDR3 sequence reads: CASSPSSGRVHEQYF. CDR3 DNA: TGTGCCAGCAGCCCTTCTAGCGGGAGGGTCCACGAGCAGTACTTC.

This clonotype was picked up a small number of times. CDR3 loop: CASSYFEGSEAFF. The CDR3 coding sequence is TGTGCCAGCAGTTACTTTGAGGGGTCTGAAGCTTTCTTT. The chain couples TRBV6-5 to TRBJ1-1; TRBD1 is a possible D gene (5 bases). This CDR3 is built from 13 residues. V lost 1 base and J 6 bases, leaving 9 bases between the germline ends. Germline-derived CDR1 and CDR2 are MNHEY and SVGAGI.

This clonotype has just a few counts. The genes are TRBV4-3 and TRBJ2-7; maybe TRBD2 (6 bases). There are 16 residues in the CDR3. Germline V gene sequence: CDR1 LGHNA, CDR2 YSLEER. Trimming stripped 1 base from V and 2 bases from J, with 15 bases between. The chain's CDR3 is CASSQVYSGAAYEQYF. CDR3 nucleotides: TGCGCCAGCAGCCAAGTTTATAGCGGCGCCGCCTACGAGCAGTACTTC.

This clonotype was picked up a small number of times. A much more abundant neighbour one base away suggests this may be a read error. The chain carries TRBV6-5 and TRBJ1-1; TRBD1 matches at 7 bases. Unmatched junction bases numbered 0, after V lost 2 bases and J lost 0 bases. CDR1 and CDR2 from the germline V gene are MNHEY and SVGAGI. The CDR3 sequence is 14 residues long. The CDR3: CASSYGQVNTEAFF. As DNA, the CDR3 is TGTGCCAGCAGTTACGGACAGGTGAACACTGAAGCTTTCTTT.

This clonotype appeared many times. CDR3: CSAVPRGVTNIQYF. The CDR3, as DNA: TGCAGTGCTGTTCCCAGGGGGGTAACTAACATTCAGTACTTC. The chain joins TRBV20-1 to TRBJ2-4; D possibly corresponds to TRBD1 (7 bases). The V gene lost 5 bases and the J gene lost 7 bases, with 18 bases spanning the gap. This CDR3 has 14 amino acids. Per the germline V gene, CDR1 is DFQATT and CDR2 is SNEGSKA (reference sequence).

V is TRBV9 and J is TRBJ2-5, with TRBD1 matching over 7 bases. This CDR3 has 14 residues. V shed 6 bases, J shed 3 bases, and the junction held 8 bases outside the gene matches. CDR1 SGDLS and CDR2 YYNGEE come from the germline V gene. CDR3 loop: CASTLTGTEETQYF. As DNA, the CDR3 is TGTGCCAGCACCCTTACCGGGACAGAAGAGACCCAGTACTTC.

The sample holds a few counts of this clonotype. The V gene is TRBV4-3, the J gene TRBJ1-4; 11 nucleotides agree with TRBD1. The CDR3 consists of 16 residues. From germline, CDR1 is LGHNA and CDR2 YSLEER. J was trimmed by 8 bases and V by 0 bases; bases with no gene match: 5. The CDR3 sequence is CASSQEGTGGEEKLFF. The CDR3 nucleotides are TGCGCCAGCAGCCAAGAGGGGACAGGGGGGGAAGAAAAACTGTTTTTT.

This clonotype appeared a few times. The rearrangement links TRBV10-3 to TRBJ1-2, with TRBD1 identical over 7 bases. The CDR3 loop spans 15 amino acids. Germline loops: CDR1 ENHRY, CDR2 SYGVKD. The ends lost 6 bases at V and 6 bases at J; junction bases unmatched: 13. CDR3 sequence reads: CAISRGGTASDGYTF. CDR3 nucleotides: TGTGCCATCAGCAGGGGGGGGACAGCCTCAGATGGCTACACCTTC.

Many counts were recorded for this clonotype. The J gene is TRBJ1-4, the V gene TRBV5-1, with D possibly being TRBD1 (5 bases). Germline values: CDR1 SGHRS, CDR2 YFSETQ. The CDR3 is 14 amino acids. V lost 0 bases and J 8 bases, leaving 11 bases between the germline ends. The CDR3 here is CASSLAGTEEKLFF. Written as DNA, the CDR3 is TGCGCCAGCAGCTTGGCCGGGACGGAGGAAAAACTGTTTTTT.

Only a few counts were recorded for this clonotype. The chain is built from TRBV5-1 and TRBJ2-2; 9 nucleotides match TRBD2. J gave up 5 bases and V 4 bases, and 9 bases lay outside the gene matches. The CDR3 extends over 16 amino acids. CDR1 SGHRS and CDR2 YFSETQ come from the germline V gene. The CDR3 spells CASSIRLAALTGELFF. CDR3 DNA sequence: TGCGCCAGCAGCATACGACTAGCGGCCTTGACCGGGGAGCTGTTTTTT.

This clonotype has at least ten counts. In DNA, the CDR3 is TGTGCCAGCAGCTTACGACAGGGGGGTCAGCCCCAGCATTTT. It translates to CASSLRQGGQPQHF. This chain connects TRBV7-2 to TRBJ1-5; TRBD1 aligns across 9 bases. The CDR3 runs to 14 residues. V lost 2 bases, J lost 6 bases, and 2 bases stayed unmatched. Germline loops: CDR1 SGHTA, CDR2 FQGNSA.

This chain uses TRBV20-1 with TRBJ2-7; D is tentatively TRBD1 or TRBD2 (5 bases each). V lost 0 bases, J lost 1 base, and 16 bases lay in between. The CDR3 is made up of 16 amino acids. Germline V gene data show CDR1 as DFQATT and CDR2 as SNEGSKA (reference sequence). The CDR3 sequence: CSARDFRGDRSYEQYF. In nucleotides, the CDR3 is TGCAGTGCTAGAGATTTTAGGGGAGATCGGTCCTACGAGCAGTACTTC.

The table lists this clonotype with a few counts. CDR3 protein: CASSPRQRTDRETQYF. The CDR3 region has the DNA TGTGCCAGCTCACCACGTCAGAGGACGGATCGAGAGACCCAGTACTTC. The rearrangement uses TRBV18 and TRBJ2-5; no firm D call. This CDR3 has 16 amino acids. The V end was cut by 1 base, the J end by 4 bases, with 16 bases between. CDR1 is KGHSH and CDR2 is LQKENI in the germline V gene. Together with reference TRBV18 and TRBJ2-5, the CDR3 gives the full variable domain: NAGVMQNPRHLVRRRGQEARLRCSPMKGHSHVYWYRQLPEEGLKFMVYLQKENIIDESGMPKERFSAEFPKEGPSILRIQQVVRGDSAAYFCASSPRQRTDRETQYFGPGTRLLVL.

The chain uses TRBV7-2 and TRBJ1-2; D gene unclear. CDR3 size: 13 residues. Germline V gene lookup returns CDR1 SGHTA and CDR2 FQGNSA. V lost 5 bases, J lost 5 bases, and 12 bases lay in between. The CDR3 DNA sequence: TGTGCCAGCAGCAACGAGTGGGCTTATGGCTACACCTTC. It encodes CASSNEWAYGYTF.

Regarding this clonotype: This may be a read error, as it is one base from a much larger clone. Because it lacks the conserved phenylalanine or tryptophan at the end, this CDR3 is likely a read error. CDR3 sequence reads: CASRGGTGNTEAFL. The CDR3 coding sequence is TGTGCCAGCAGGGGGGGAACAGGGAACACTGAAGCTTTCCTT. The V gene is TRBV3-1, the J gene TRBJ1-1, with a tentative D call TRBD1 (5 bases). V lost 6 bases and J lost 1, with 12 bases in between. The CDR3 contains 14 residues. Germline loops: CDR1 LGHDT, CDR2 YNNKEL (reference sequence).

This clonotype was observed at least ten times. The CDR3 reads CASSIQGNEQYF. The CDR3 DNA reads TGCGCCAGCAGCATACAGGGGAACGAGCAGTACTTC. This sequence joins TRBV5-1 and TRBJ2-7; 7 positions match TRBD1. This CDR3 has 12 amino acids. The germline CDR1 and CDR2 sequences are SGHRS and YFSETQ. After removal of 4 bases from V and 5 bases from J, the junction contained 3 bases not matched to a gene.

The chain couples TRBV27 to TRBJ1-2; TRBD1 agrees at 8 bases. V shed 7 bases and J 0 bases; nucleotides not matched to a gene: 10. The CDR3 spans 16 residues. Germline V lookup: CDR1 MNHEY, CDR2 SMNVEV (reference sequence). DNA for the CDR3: TGTGCCAGCAAAGCAGGGGGCCTTGGTTCTAACTATGGCTACACCTTC. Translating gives CASKAGGLGSNYGYTF.